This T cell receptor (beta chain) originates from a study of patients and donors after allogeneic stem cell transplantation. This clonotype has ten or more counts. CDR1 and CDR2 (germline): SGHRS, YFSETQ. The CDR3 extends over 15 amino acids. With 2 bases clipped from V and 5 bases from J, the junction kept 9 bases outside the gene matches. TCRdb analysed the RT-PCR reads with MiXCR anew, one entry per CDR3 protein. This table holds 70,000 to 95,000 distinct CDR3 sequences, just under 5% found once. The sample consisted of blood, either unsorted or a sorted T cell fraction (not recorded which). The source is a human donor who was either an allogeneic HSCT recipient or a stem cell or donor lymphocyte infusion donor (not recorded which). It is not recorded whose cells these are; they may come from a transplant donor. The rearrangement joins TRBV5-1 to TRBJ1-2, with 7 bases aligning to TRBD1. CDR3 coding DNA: TGCGCCAGCAGCTTACTGAATACAGGGGATTATGGCTACACCTTC. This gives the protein CASSLLNTGDYGYTF.